The source of this T cell receptor beta chain is a study of PD-1 blockade in classical Hodgkin lymphoma. Study-wide points: Anyone who began nivolumab under 1 year after ASCT was excluded. As was reported, newly diagnosed patients showed lower baseline TCR diversity than healthy donors did. Patients with a complete response exhibited baseline diversity comparable to newly diagnosed patients.

The CDR3 consists of 14 residues. Germline-derived CDR1 and CDR2 are MNHEY and SVGAGI. The V segment lost 4 bases and the J segment 7 bases; nucleotides outside the gene matches: 6. This sample's time point: cycle 4 day 1 (C4D1), after more than five weeks of nivolumab. Patients all relapsed after autologous stem cell transplantation, and there was variation in brentuximab vedotin exposure. Best response was recorded as complete response, partial response or progressive disease. A few counts support this clone. The antigen remains unidentified. Data came from immunoSEQ multiplex PCR; TCRdb stores just in-frame clones and leaves some out. The sample comprises nearly 25,000 clones, around three quarters of which are singletons, and 25% to 30% rests with the top ten.

This chain connects TRBV6-5 to TRBJ1-2, with TRBD1 matching over 10 bases. The sequence was obtained from a human donor with classical Hodgkin lymphoma. The sample here was peripheral blood mononuclear cells (PBMCs), taken before the fourth cycle of nivolumab. CDR3 sequence (DNA): TGTGCCAGCAGTTCTCTGACAGGGGGCTTTGGCTACACCTTC. Its translation is CASSSLTGGFGYTF.